This T cell receptor (beta chain) was found in a study of identical twins. One entry per CDR3 protein, called by TCRdb with MiXCR from the 5' RACE reads. The profile shows about 530,000 distinct CDR3 sequences, 20% to 25% of them singletons. In its sample, this clonotype was seen a few times. The CDR3 runs to 15 residues. Unmatched junction bases numbered 11, after V lost 6 bases and J lost 8 bases. These records were also assigned to another study, of yellow fever vaccine responses in identical twins.

This TCR came from a woman younger than 30 in good health. The sequenced material came from CD4+ T cells sorted from blood. This chain joins TRBV12-3 or TRBV12-4 and TRBJ2-1, with TRBD1 identical over 9 bases. The CDR3 DNA is TGTGCCAGCAGAGGAACAGGGGGCGCGGGGGATGAGCAGTTCTTC. This sequence encodes CASRGTGGAGDEQFF.